One sample yielded the 21 T cell receptor beta chains listed below, sequenced in a study of T cells in Graves' hyperthyroidism and ophthalmopathy. RNA transcripts gave rise to amplified TCR beta CDR3 regions. HTBI primers were the set used in a first-round RT-PCR of the TCR CDR3. A single record per CDR3 protein comes from TCRdb applying MiXCR to the multiplex PCR reads. The data show a few hundred thousand distinct CDR3 sequences, around a sixth seen once. Sequencing input: blood. These receptors originate from a woman aged 40 to 50 with Graves' ophthalmopathy.

The V and J genes are TRBV27 and TRBJ2-7; TRBD2 agrees at 8 bases. There are 15 residues in the CDR3. CDR1 is MNHEY, CDR2 SMNVEV, per germline (reference sequence). V was pared by 10 bases and J by 6 bases, with 17 bases of the junction left unmatched. The CDR3 reads CATINLGAGGGEQYF. CDR3 sequence (DNA): TGTGCCACCATAAACTTGGGGGCGGGGGGCGGCGAGCAGTACTTC.

This clonotype was seen many times. This sequence joins TRBV12-3 or TRBV12-4 and TRBJ1-2; unclear D gene. There are 12 residues in the CDR3. Trimming removed 5 bases at V and 4 bases at J, with 8 bases between. CDR3 nucleotide sequence: TGTGCCAGCAGTGGCCAGGCCTATGGCTACACCTTC. It translates to CASSGQAYGYTF.

This clonotype has ten or more counts. The J gene is TRBJ2-5, the V gene TRBV6-2 or TRBV6-3, with D perhaps TRBD2 (6 bases). Germline V gene sequence: CDR1 MNHEY, CDR2 SVGEGT. This CDR3 is built from 15 residues. Trimming stripped 2 bases from V and 4 bases from J, with 14 bases between. The CDR3 region is CASSYIVLALETQYF. CDR3 coding DNA: TGTGCCAGCAGTTACATCGTGCTAGCGTTAGAGACCCAGTACTTC.

This clonotype was counted many times. J is TRBJ1-1 and V is TRBV7-2; D gene unclear. Per germline, CDR1 SGHTA and CDR2 FQGNSA. The length of the CDR3 is 11 residues. Deletions cut 2 bases from V and 7 bases from J, with 5 bases between. CDR3 in DNA: TGTGCCAGCAGCTTATACTTTGAAGCTTTCTTT. Translating it yields CASSLYFEAFF.

This clonotype showed up many times. The V and J genes are TRBV6-5 and TRBJ2-7; no clear D. Deletions cut 6 bases from V and 3 bases from J, with 15 bases between. Germline V gene lookup returns CDR1 MNHEY and CDR2 SVGAGI. The CDR3 is 14 amino acids. The DNA of the CDR3 is TGTGCCAGCAGGGGCGTAGAATCAGGCTACGAGCAGTACTTC. This gives the protein CASRGVESGYEQYF.

This clonotype was observed many times. This sequence joins TRBV18 and TRBJ2-5; D ambiguous. Trimming removed 3 bases at V and 0 bases at J, with 14 bases between. The CDR3 runs 16 residues. Germline loops: CDR1 KGHSH, CDR2 LQKENI. CDR3 in DNA: TGTGCCAGCTCACCCACCGAGCTCCGGTACCAAGAGACCCAGTACTTC. It encodes CASSPTELRYQETQYF.

This clonotype was detected many times. The chain has TRBV6-1 and TRBJ2-2, with D perhaps given as TRBD1 or TRBD2 (5 bases each). Germline lookup yields CDR1 MNHNS and CDR2 SASEGT. CDR3 length: 16 amino acids. V was shortened by 1 base and J by 4 bases, with 13 bases between the two germline ends. The CDR3 protein is CASSEVLGTGTGELFF. The CDR3 bases are TGTGCCAGCAGTGAAGTGCTGGGGACGGGCACCGGGGAGCTGTTTTTT.

This clonotype showed up many times. V and J are TRBV19 and TRBJ1-5; no clear D. CDR3 length: 17 residues. V lost 4 bases to trimming and J lost 0 bases, with 16 bases between them. CDR1 and CDR2 (germline): LNHDA, SQIVND (reference sequence). CDR3 DNA: TGTGCCAGTAGTACACCTGTGTGGGAGGATAGCAATCAGCCCCAGCATTTT. As protein: CASSTPVWEDSNQPQHF.

There are many counts of this clonotype. The CDR3 nucleotides are TGTGCCAGCAGCTCTCAGGGTTATAGCAATCAGCCCCAGCATTTT. This translates into CASSSQGYSNQPQHF. The chain employs TRBV6-1 and TRBJ1-5; perhaps TRBD1 as D (5 bases). Germline lookup yields CDR1 MNHNS and CDR2 SASEGT. This CDR3 has 15 amino acids. Trimming took off 6 bases at V and 0 bases at J, with 12 bases between the two ends.

This clonotype was detected only a few times. Possible read error: a much larger clone is one base away. V usage is TRBV7-2 and J usage is TRBJ2-7; possible D gene TRBD1, 5 bases. The ends were cut back, 1 base at V and 4 bases at J, with 11 bases in the middle. The CDR3 is made up of 14 amino acids. Germline V gene data show CDR1 as SGHTA and CDR2 as FQGNSA. Written as DNA, the CDR3 is TGTGCCAGCAGCTTAGTGGGGTCAGGGTACGAGCAGTACTTC. Translating it yields CASSLVGSGYEQYF.

This clonotype was observed at least ten times. The V and J genes are TRBV20-1 and TRBJ2-5; 11 bases align to TRBD2. Looked up from germline, CDR1 is DFQATT and CDR2 is SNEGSKA (reference sequence). V shed 0 bases, J shed 4 bases, and the junction held 4 bases outside the gene matches. This CDR3 contains 15 residues. The CDR3 region is CSARELAGALETQYF. The CDR3, as DNA: TGCAGTGCTAGAGAACTAGCGGGAGCTCTAGAGACCCAGTACTTC.

The table lists this clonotype with a count of one. J is TRBJ2-7 and V is TRBV19; 9 bases map to TRBD2. Trimming removed 6 bases from V and 4 bases from J; junction bases left unmatched: 13. The germline CDR1 and CDR2 sequences are LNHDA and SQIVND (reference sequence). The CDR3 has 16 amino acids. CDR3 bases: TGTGCCAGTAGCTCTCACGGGGCTAGCGGGGAATACGAGCAGTACTTC. Protein product: CASSSHGASGEYEQYF.

This chain joins TRBV6-2 or TRBV6-3 and TRBJ2-7; TRBD2 is a possible D gene (6 bases). The V and J ends lost 6 bases and 6 bases respectively, with 18 bases between them. This CDR3 has 14 amino acids. Germline loops: CDR1 MNHEY, CDR2 SVGEGT. The CDR3 bases are TGTGCCAGCAGACGGACTATCGGGAGAGGCGAGCAGTACTTC. It translates to CASRRTIGRGEQYF.

There are many counts of this clonotype. In DNA form, the CDR3 reads TGTGCCACCAGCAGAGAGAGACAGGGGAAGGCGCATCAGCCCCAGCATTTT. Amino acid sequence: CATSRERQGKAHQPQHF. The V gene is TRBV15, the J gene TRBJ1-5; 8 bases are a match to TRBD1. The CDR3 extends over 17 amino acids. Germline V gene sequence: CDR1 LNHNV, CDR2 YYDKDF (reference sequence). The V segment lost 0 bases and the J segment 5 bases; nucleotides outside the gene matches: 9.

This clonotype appeared many times. This chain links TRBV20-1 with TRBJ1-1, with D unclear. Per germline, CDR1 DFQATT and CDR2 SNEGSKA (reference sequence). V was shortened by 2 bases and J by 0 bases, with 4 bases between the two germline ends. The CDR3 length is 12 residues. The CDR3 region is CSARPMNTEAFF. The CDR3 coding sequence is TGCAGTGCTAGACCGATGAACACTGAAGCTTTCTTT.

This clonotype was detected a few times. This chain connects TRBV14 to TRBJ2-2; the D gene is possibly TRBD2 (7 bases). Germline V gene data show CDR1 as SGHDN and CDR2 as FVKESK. This CDR3 has 21 residues. V lost 1 base and J 0 bases, leaving 24 bases between the germline ends. CDR3 residues: CASSQVGGLSAGRTNTGELFF. CDR3 DNA: TGTGCCAGCAGCCAAGTAGGGGGACTAAGCGCGGGGAGGACGAACACCGGGGAGCTGTTTTTT.

This clonotype was counted ten times or more. The J gene is TRBJ2-7, the V gene TRBV28; 7 bases agree with TRBD2. This CDR3 has 14 residues. Per germline, CDR1 MDHEN and CDR2 SYDVKM. V shed 2 bases, J shed 2 bases, and the junction held 3 bases outside the gene matches. The CDR3 nucleotides read TGTGCCAGCAGTTTAGGTAGCGGGCCCTACGAGCAGTACTTC. It codes for CASSLGSGPYEQYF.

The rearrangement links TRBV29-1 to TRBJ2-7, with 7 bases that match TRBD2. V lost 6 bases, J lost 0 bases, and 11 bases stayed unmatched. The CDR3 has 15 residues. The germline V gene has CDR1 SQVTM and CDR2 ANQGSEA. CDR3 bases: TGCAGCGTCGCGGATCCGGGGGGAAGCTCCTACGAGCAGTACTTC. Its translation is CSVADPGGSSYEQYF.

Only a few counts were recorded for this clonotype. The chain links TRBV12-3 or TRBV12-4 to TRBJ2-7; unclear D gene. V lost 0 bases and J lost 5, with 11 bases in between. CDR3 length equals 14 residues. The CDR3 DNA sequence: TGTGCCAGCAGTTTAGCGGTCAGTTCCAACGAGCAGTACTTC. Its translation is CASSLAVSSNEQYF.

The table lists this clonotype with many counts. The chain recombines TRBV2 with TRBJ2-7; 7 nucleotides align to TRBD2. CDR3 length: 13 amino acids. CDR1 and CDR2 from the germline V gene are SNHLY and FYNNEI. Trimming took 4 bases from V and 6 from J; bases not matched to a gene: 6. CDR3 residues: CASSGGGLVEQYF. DNA of the CDR3: TGTGCCAGCAGTGGCGGGGGTCTTGTCGAGCAGTACTTC.

The chain links TRBV30 to TRBJ1-1, with D perhaps TRBD1 (6 bases). Germline lookup yields CDR1 GTSNPN and CDR2 SVGIG (reference sequence). Trimming shortened V by 5 bases and J by 5 bases, and 12 bases separated the two germline ends. The CDR3 runs to 12 residues. The CDR3 spells CAWEQGWTEAFF. CDR3 bases: TGTGCCTGGGAACAGGGTTGGACTGAAGCTTTCTTT. Drawing the rest from reference TRBV30 and TRBJ1-1, the complete variable domain is SQTIHQWPATLVQPVGSPLSLECTVEGTSNPNLYWYRQAAGRGLQLLFYSVGIGQISSEVPQNLSASRPQDRQFILSSKKLLLSDSGFYLCAWEQGWTEAFFGQGTRLTVV.